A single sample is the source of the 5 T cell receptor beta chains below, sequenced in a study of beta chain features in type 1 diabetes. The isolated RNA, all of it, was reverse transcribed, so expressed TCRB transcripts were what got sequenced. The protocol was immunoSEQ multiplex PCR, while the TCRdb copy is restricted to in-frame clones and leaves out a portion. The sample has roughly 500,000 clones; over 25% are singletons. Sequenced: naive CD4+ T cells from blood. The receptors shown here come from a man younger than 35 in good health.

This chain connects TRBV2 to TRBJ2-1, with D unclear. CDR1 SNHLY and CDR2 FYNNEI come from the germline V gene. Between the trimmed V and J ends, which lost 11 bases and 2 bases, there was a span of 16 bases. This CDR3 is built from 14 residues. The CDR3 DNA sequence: TGTGCCGGAATGGTCGGCTTCGCCTACAATGAGCAGTTCTTC. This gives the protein CAGMVGFAYNEQFF.

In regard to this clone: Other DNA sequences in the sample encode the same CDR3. In DNA form, the CDR3 reads TGCGCCAGCAGCTTGGGGCAAGAGACCCAGTACTTC. Protein sequence: CASSLGQETQYF. The chain couples TRBV5-1 to TRBJ2-5; D unresolved. This CDR3 region has 12 residues. CDR1 is SGHRS and CDR2 is YFSETQ in the germline V gene. Trimming left V 0 bases short and J 2 bases short, with 2 bases between.

The CDR3 DNA reads as TGTGCCAGCAGTGGACTTAGGTTTGACCAAGAGACCCAGTACTTC. As protein: CASSGLRFDQETQYF. The chain recombines TRBV2 with TRBJ2-5; D call uncertain. Germline V gives CDR1 SNHLY, CDR2 FYNNEI. V dropped 4 bases and J dropped 0 bases, with 12 bases sitting between them. CDR3 length: 15 amino acids.

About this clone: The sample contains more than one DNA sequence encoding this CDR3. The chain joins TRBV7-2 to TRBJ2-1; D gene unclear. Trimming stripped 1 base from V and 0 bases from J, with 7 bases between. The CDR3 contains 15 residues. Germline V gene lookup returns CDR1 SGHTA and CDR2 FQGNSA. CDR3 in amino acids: CASSLVWGSYNEQFF. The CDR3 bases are TGTGCCAGCAGCTTAGTTTGGGGCTCCTACAATGAGCAGTTCTTC.

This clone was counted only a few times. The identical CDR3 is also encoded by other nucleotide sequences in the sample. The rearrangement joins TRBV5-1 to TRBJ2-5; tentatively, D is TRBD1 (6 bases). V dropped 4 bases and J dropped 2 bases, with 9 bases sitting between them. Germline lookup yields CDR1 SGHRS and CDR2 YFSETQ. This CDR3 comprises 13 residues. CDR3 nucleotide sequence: TGCGCCAGCAGCCCGGACAGACAAGAGACCCAGTACTTC. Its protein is CASSPDRQETQYF.